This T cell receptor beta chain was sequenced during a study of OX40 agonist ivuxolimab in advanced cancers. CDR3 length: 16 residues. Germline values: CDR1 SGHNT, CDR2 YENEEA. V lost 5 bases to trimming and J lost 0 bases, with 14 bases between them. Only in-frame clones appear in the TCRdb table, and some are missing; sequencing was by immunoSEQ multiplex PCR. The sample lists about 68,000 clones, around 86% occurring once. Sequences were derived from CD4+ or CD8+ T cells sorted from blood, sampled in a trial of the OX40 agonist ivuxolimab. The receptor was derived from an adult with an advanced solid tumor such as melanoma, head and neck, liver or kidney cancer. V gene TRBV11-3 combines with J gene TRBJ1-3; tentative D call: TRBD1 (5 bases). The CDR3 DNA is TGTGCCAGCAGCCCCGGGGGGACCGCCTCTGGAAACACCATATATTTT. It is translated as CASSPGGTASGNTIYF.